The 20 T cell receptor beta chains below all came from one sample that was sequenced in a study of Ad26.COV2.S vaccination and SARS-CoV-2 variants. Treatment described: approximately 18 received Ad26.COV2.S at low or high dose, single or two shots; about 5 received placebo; per-sample allocation not given. The samples were gathered on day 63 after the first injection of vaccine or placebo. This table comes from immunoSEQ multiplex PCR, and its TCRdb copy is limited to in-frame clones, with some not included. The data show around 400,000 clones, approximately 90% seen once. Sequencing was performed on peripheral blood, taken in a trial of Ad26.COV2.S vaccine versus placebo. These receptor sequences come from a person aged 18-65 years who received the Ad26.COV2.S COVID-19 vaccine or a placebo.

The gene calls are TRBV15 and TRBJ1-6; D ambiguous. This CDR3 region has 14 residues. Germline values: CDR1 LNHNV, CDR2 YYDKDF (reference sequence). Trimming took 1 base from V and 8 from J, leaving 9 bases between them. The chain's CDR3 is CATSRAVGYSPLHF. Here the CDR3 DNA reads TGTGCCACCAGCAGAGCGGTTGGGTATTCACCCCTCCACTTT.

A remark on this clone: The junction departs from germline at one end; a sequencing error may be responsible. The chain has TRBV24-1 and TRBJ2-1; 10 bases line up with TRBD1. CDR1 is KGHDR and CDR2 is SFDVKD in the germline V gene. The CDR3 is 15 residues long. CDR3 in amino acids: CATSDSGQGYNEQFF. The CDR3 DNA reads as TGTGCCACCAGCGATTCGGGACAGGGGTACAATGAGCAGTTCTTC.

This clone was detected once. Here the CDR3 DNA reads TGTGCCAGCAGTTCATGGACAGATTTCTCCTACAATGAGCAGTTCTTC. The encoded protein is CASSSWTDFSYNEQFF. J is TRBJ2-1 and V is TRBV6-5, with a weak D call TRBD1 (6 bases). There are 16 residues in the CDR3. V was trimmed by 4 bases and J by 0 bases, leaving 13 bases between them. CDR1 and CDR2 from the germline V gene are MNHEY and SVGAGI.

V and J are TRBV4-3 and TRBJ2-2, with 7 bases aligning to TRBD1. Germline V CDR1 and CDR2: LGHNA, YSLEER. With V trimmed by 0 bases and J by 7 bases, 2 bases remained unmatched. This CDR3 region has 14 residues. CDR3 in DNA: TGCGCCAGCAGCCAAGACAGGGGGATCGGGGAGCTGTTTTTT. It encodes CASSQDRGIGELFF.

This clone occurred once. The rearrangement uses TRBV2 and TRBJ1-4; TRBD1 matches 8 bases. Germline V lookup: CDR1 SNHLY, CDR2 FYNNEI. The CDR3 loop spans 15 amino acids. V shed 4 bases and J 4 bases; nucleotides not matched to a gene: 5. For the CDR3, the DNA is TGTGCCAGCAGTGCGGGGGACAGGAATAATGAAAAACTGTTTTTT. Protein: CASSAGDRNNEKLFF.

The rearrangement joins TRBV5-1 to TRBJ1-4; 7 bases agree with TRBD1. V gave up 2 bases and J gave up 8 bases; unmatched junction bases: 15. Germline V gene data show CDR1 as SGHRS and CDR2 as YFSETQ. The CDR3 covers 17 residues. CDR3 region: CASSFRQGGYTNEKLFF. CDR3 bases: TGCGCCAGCAGCTTCAGACAGGGCGGCTACACGAACGAAAAACTGTTTTTT.

The rearrangement uses TRBV28 and TRBJ1-3; D is unclear. Germline-derived CDR1 and CDR2 are MDHEN and SYDVKM. CDR3 length equals 18 residues. Trimming cost V 1 base and J 0 bases, with 16 bases left between them. The CDR3 reads CASSLYKNPPYSGNTIYF. CDR3 in DNA: TGTGCCAGCAGTTTATACAAAAACCCCCCGTACTCTGGAAACACCATATATTTT.

This clone has only a few counts. The genes are TRBV28 and TRBJ1-1, with 7 bases that match TRBD1. The CDR3 consists of 12 residues. V shed 4 bases and J 5 bases; nucleotides not matched to a gene: 1. Looked up from germline, CDR1 is MDHEN and CDR2 is SYDVKM. DNA for the CDR3: TGTGCCAGCAGTTCACAGGGGACTGAAGCTTTCTTT. Translation gives CASSSQGTEAFF. The full variable domain, in which reference TRBV28 and TRBJ1-1 provide the parts outside the CDR3, is DVKVTQSSRYLVKRTGEKVFLECVQDMDHENMFWYRQDPGLGLRLIYFSYDVKMKEKGDIPEGYSVSREKKERFSLILESASTNQTSMYLCASSSQGTEAFFGQGTRLTVV.

The rearrangement joins TRBV9 to TRBJ2-2; a weak D match, TRBD2 (7 bases). This CDR3 has 17 residues. Looked up from germline, CDR1 is SGDLS and CDR2 is YYNGEE. Trimming took 0 bases from V and 9 from J, leaving 21 bases between them. CDR3 DNA: TGTGCCAGCAGCGTAGGAAGAGGGGGGGACGGTTACCGGGAGCTGTTTTTT. Translation: CASSVGRGGDGYRELFF.

This chain connects TRBV7-2 to TRBJ1-1; TRBD1 aligns across 7 bases. CDR3 size: 15 residues. V lost 5 bases and J lost 1; bases outside the gene matches: 7. CDR1 and CDR2 (germline): SGHTA, FQGNSA. Here the CDR3 reads CASSPRGDRNTEAFF. CDR3 DNA: TGTGCCAGCAGCCCGCGCGGGGACAGGAACACTGAAGCTTTCTTT.

V is TRBV18 and J is TRBJ1-2, with TRBD1 matching 12 bases. Trimming cost V 6 bases and J 3 bases; bases outside gene matches: 5. There are 15 residues in the CDR3. Germline-derived CDR1 and CDR2 are KGHSH and LQKENI. The CDR3 reads CASSGQGATDYGYTF. In nucleotides, the CDR3 is TGTGCCAGCTCGGGACAGGGGGCGACTGACTATGGCTACACCTTC.

The chain joins TRBV3-1 (or the pseudogene TRBV3-2) to TRBJ2-1, with D unclear. This CDR3 region has 13 residues. Trimming left V 3 bases short and J 9 bases short, with 12 bases between. Germline lookup yields CDR1 LGHDT and CDR2 YNNKEL (reference sequence). The CDR3 loop is CASSHGSVREQFF. The CDR3 bases are TGTGCCAGCAGCCATGGTAGTGTTCGTGAGCAGTTCTTC.

The CDR3 sequence: CASRPTGGEETQYF. CDR3 nucleotides: TGTGCCAGCAGGCCTACAGGGGGCGAAGAGACCCAGTACTTC. J is TRBJ2-5 and V is TRBV27; TRBD1 matches at 9 bases. CDR1 and CDR2 (germline): MNHEY, SMNVEV (reference sequence). The CDR3 spans 14 residues. V was clipped by 6 bases and J by 3 bases; unmatched bases: 5.

This clone was seen only a few times. V is TRBV7-9 and J is TRBJ2-2, with unresolved D. Germline V gives CDR1 SEHNR, CDR2 FQNEAQ (reference sequence). With 1 base removed from V and 1 base from J, the gap between germline ends came to 10 bases. The CDR3 spans 16 residues. CDR3 nucleotides: TGTGCCAGCAGCTTAGTGGTCCACGTGAACACCGGGGAGCTGTTTTTT. Protein: CASSLVVHVNTGELFF.

This chain links TRBV30 with TRBJ1-5, with TRBD1 as a possible D gene (6 bases). V was trimmed by 2 bases and J by 3 bases, leaving 11 bases between them. Per the germline V gene, CDR1 is GTSNPN and CDR2 is SVGIG (reference sequence). The CDR3 runs to 14 residues. The CDR3: CAWSPNRANQPQHF. The CDR3 nucleotides read TGTGCCTGGAGTCCCAACAGGGCCAATCAGCCCCAGCATTTT.

The genes are TRBV6-5 and TRBJ2-7; 7 bases fit TRBD1. Germline V gene data show CDR1 as MNHEY and CDR2 as SVGAGI. There are 13 residues in the CDR3. The junction had 4 bases not matched to a gene; V was cut back by 5 bases and J by 3 bases. In nucleotides, the CDR3 is TGTGCCAGCAGTCGCCGGGACAGCTACGAGCAGTACTTC. Its translation is CASSRRDSYEQYF.

J is TRBJ1-3 and V is TRBV4-3; D is undetermined. Looked up from germline, CDR1 is LGHNA and CDR2 is YSLEER. CDR3 length: 16 amino acids. The V and J ends lost 0 bases and 6 bases respectively, with 15 bases between them. The CDR3 coding sequence is TGCGCCAGCAGCCAAGATCACGGGGTTTTGGAAAACACCATATATTTT. Translation gives CASSQDHGVLENTIYF.

This chain links TRBV7-3 with TRBJ1-1; no clear D gene. Trimming shortened V by 3 bases and J by 4 bases, and 9 bases separated the two germline ends. Germline V CDR1 and CDR2: SGHTA, FQGTGA. This CDR3 has 13 amino acids. The CDR3 nucleotides read TGTGCCAGCAGCTTGGAAGGTCTCACTGAAGCTTTCTTT. Translated, it gives CASSLEGLTEAFF. Filled out from reference TRBV7-3 and TRBJ1-1, the complete variable domain reads GAGVSQTPSNKVTEKGKYVELRCDPISGHTALYWYRQSLGQGPEFLIYFQGTGAADDSGLPNDRFFAVRPEGSVSTLKIQRTERGDSAVYLCASSLEGLTEAFFGQGTRLTVV.

The V call is TRBV28, the J call TRBJ2-7, with no clear D. V lost 7 bases and J lost 2, with 6 bases in between. This CDR3 has 11 residues. CDR1 is MDHEN and CDR2 is SYDVKM in the germline V gene. In DNA form, the CDR3 reads TGTGCCAGCACGTCGGCCTACGAGCAGTACTTC. This codes for CASTSAYEQYF.

This rearrangement joins TRBV30 to TRBJ2-3; D may be TRBD1 (6 bases). Germline loops: CDR1 GTSNPN, CDR2 SVGIG (reference sequence). With 2 bases removed from V and 6 bases from J, the gap between germline ends came to 12 bases. This CDR3 region has 13 residues. DNA for the CDR3: TGTGCCTGGAGTCAAAACAGGGTGGATACGCAGTATTTT. Translating it yields CAWSQNRVDTQYF.